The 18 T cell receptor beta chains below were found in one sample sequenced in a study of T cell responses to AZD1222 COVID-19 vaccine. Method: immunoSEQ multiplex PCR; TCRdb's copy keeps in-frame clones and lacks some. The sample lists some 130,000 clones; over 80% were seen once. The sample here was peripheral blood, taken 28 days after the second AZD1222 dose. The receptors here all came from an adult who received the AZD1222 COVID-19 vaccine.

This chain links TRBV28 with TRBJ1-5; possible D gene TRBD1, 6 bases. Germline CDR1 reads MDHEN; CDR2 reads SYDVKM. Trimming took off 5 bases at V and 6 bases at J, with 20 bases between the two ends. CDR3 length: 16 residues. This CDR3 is CASSTGLDGLSQPQHF. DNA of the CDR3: TGTGCCAGCAGTACAGGGTTGGACGGGTTAAGTCAGCCCCAGCATTTT. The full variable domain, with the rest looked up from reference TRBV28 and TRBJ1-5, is DVKVTQSSRYLVKRTGEKVFLECVQDMDHENMFWYRQDPGLGLRLIYFSYDVKMKEKGDIPEGYSVSREKKERFSLILESASTNQTSMYLCASSTGLDGLSQPQHFGDGTRLSIL.

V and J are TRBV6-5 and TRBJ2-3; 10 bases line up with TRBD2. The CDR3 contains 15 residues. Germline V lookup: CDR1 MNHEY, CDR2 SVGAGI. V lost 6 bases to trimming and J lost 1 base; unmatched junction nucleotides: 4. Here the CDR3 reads CASSTSGVGTDTQYF. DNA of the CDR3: TGTGCCAGCAGCACTAGCGGGGTAGGCACAGATACGCAGTATTTT.

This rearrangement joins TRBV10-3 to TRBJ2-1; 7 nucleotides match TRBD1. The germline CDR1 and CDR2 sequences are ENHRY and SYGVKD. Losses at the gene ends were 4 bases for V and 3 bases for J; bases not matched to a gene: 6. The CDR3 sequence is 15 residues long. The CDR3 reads CAISGGGRGYNEQFF. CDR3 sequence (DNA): TGTGCCATCAGTGGAGGGGGCCGTGGCTACAATGAGCAGTTCTTC.

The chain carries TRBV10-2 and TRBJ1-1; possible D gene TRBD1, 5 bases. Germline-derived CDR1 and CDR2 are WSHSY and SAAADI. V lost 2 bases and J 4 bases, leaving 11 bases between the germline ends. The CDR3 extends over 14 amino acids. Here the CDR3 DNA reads TGCGCCAGCAGTGAGGGGGCAGGGAGCACTGAAGCTTTCTTT. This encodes CASSEGAGSTEAFF.

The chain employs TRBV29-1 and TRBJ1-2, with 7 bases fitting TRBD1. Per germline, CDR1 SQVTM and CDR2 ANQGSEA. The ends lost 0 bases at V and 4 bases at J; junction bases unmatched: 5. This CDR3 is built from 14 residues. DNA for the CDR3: TGCAGCGTTGAAGACCGCGCAGGGGGCTATGGCTACACCTTC. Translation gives CSVEDRAGGYGYTF. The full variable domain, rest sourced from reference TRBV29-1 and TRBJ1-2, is SAVISQKPSRDICQRGTSLTIQCQVDSQVTMMFWYRQQPGQSLTLIATANQGSEATYESGFVIDKFPISRPNLTFSTLTVSNMSPEDSSIYLCSVEDRAGGYGYTFGSGTRLTVV.

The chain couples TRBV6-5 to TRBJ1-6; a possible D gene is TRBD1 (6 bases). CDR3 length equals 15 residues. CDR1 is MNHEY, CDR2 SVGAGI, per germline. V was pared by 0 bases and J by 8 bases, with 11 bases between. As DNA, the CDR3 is TGTGCCAGCAGTTACTCCACAGGGCTGGATTCACCCCTCCACTTT. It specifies CASSYSTGLDSPLHF.

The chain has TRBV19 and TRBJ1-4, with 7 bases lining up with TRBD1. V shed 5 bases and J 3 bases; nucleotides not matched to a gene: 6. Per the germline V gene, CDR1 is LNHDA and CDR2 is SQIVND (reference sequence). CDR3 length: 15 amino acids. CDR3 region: CASSPTGSPNEKLFF. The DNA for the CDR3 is TGTGCCAGTAGTCCGACAGGGTCGCCTAATGAAAAACTGTTTTTT.

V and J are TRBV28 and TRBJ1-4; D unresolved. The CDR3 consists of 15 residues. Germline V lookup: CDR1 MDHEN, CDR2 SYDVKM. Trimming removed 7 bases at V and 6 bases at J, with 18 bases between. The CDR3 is CASTTPRALYEKLFF. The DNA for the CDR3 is TGTGCCAGCACCACCCCGCGGGCGTTATATGAAAAACTGTTTTTT.

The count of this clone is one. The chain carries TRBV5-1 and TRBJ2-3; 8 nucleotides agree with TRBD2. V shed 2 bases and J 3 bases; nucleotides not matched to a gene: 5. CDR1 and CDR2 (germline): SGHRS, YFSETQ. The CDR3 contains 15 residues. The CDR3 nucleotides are TGCGCCAGCAGCTTAGCCGGGACTAGTACAGATACGCAGTATTTT. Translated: CASSLAGTSTDTQYF. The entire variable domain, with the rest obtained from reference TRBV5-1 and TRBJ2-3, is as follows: KAGVTQTPRYLIKTRGQQVTLSCSPISGHRSVSWYQQTPGQGLQFLFEYFSETQRNKGNFPGRFSGRQFSNSRSEMNVSTLELGDSALYLCASSLAGTSTDTQYFGPGTRLTVL.

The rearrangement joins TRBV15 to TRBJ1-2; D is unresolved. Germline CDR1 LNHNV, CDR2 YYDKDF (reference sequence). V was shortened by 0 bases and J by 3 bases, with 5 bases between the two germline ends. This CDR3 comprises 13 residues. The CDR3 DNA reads TGTGCCACCAGCAGAGATATTCACTATGGCTACACCTTC. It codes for CATSRDIHYGYTF.

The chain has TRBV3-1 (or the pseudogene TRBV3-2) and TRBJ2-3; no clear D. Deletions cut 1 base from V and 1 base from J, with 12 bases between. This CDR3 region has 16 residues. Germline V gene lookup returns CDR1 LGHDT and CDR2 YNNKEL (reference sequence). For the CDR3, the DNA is TGTGCCAGCAGCCAAGGATTTCCCCTAGGCACAGATACGCAGTATTTT. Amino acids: CASSQGFPLGTDTQYF.

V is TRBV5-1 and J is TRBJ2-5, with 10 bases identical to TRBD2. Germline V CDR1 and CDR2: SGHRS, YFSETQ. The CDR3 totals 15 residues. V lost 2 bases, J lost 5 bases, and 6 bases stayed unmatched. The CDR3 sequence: CASSLAGGPRETQYF. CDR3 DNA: TGCGCCAGCAGCTTAGCGGGGGGGCCTAGGGAGACCCAGTACTTC.

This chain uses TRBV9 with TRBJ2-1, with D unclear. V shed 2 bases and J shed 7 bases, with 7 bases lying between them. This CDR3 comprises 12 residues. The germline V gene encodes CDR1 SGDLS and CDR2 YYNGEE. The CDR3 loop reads CASSVSGNEQFF. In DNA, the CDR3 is TGTGCCAGCAGCGTTTCCGGGAATGAGCAGTTCTTC.

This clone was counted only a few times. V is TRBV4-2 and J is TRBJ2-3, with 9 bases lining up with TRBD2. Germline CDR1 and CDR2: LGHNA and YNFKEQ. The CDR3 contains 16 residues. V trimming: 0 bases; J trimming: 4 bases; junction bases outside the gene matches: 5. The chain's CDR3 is CASSQDRGGGADTQYF. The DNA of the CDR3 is TGTGCCAGCAGCCAAGATAGGGGCGGGGGGGCAGATACGCAGTATTTT.

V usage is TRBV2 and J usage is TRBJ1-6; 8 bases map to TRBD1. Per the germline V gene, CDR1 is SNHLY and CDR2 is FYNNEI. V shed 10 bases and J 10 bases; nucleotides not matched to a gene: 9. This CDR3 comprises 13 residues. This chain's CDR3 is CATATGGGSPLHF. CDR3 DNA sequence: TGTGCCACAGCTACAGGGGGGGGGTCACCCCTCCACTTT.

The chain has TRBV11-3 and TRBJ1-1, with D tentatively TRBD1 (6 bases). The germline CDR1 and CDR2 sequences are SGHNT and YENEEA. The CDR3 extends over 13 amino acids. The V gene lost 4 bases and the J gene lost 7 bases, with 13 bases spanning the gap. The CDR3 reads CASSYRGGGEAFF. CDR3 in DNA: TGTGCCAGCAGCTACAGAGGAGGGGGTGAAGCTTTCTTT.

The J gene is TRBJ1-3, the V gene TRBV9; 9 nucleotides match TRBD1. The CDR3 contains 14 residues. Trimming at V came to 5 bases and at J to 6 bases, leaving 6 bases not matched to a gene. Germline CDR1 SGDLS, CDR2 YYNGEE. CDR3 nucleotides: TGTGCCAGCAGTCGGGACAGGGAACAAAACACCATATATTTT. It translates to CASSRDREQNTIYF.

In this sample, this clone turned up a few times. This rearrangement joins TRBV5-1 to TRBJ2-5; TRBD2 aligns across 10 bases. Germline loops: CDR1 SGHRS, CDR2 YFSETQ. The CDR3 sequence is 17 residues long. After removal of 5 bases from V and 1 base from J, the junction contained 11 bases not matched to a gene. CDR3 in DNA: TGCGCCAGCAGAACATATTATAGCGGGGGGATCCAAGAGACCCAGTACTTC. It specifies CASRTYYSGGIQETQYF. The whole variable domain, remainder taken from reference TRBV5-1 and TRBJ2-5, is KAGVTQTPRYLIKTRGQQVTLSCSPISGHRSVSWYQQTPGQGLQFLFEYFSETQRNKGNFPGRFSGRQFSNSRSEMNVSTLELGDSALYLCASRTYYSGGIQETQYFGPGTRLLVL.